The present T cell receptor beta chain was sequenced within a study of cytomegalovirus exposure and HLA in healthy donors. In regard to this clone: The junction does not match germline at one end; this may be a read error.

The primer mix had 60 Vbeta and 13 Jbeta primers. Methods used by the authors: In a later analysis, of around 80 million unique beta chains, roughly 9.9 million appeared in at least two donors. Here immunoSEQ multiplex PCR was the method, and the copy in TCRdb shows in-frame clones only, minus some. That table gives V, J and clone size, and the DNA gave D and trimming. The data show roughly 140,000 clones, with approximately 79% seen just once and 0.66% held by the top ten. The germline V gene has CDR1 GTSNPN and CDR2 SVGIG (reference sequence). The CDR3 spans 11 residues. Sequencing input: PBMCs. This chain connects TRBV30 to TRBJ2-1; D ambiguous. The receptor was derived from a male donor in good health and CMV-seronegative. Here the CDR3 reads CAWIGYSEQFF. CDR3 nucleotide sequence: TGTGCCTGGATTGGGTACAGTGAGCAGTTCTTC.